The 15 T cell receptor beta chains reported below all come from one sample, sequenced in a study of T-cell memory formation after mild COVID-19. TCRdb independently ran MiXCR on the 5' RACE reads; one entry per CDR3 protein. Here the sample spans approximately 340,000 distinct CDR3 sequences, approximately 16% being singletons. Sequencing input: PBMCs or a T cell subset sorted from them (not recorded which). These receptors came from a man in his late teens or twenties who had mild COVID-19 (a few samples of this study predate the infection). Cell type and time point are not known.

This clonotype was counted many times. The chain has TRBV4-1 and TRBJ2-3; D tentatively fits TRBD1 or TRBD2 (5 bases each). CDR1 and CDR2 (germline): MGHRA, YSYEKL. Between the trimmed V and J ends, which lost 1 base and 6 bases, there was a span of 8 bases. The CDR3 spans 13 residues. For the CDR3, the DNA is TGCGCCAGCAGCCAAGTCGGGGCTGATACGCAGTATTTT. Its protein is CASSQVGADTQYF.

On this clonotype itself: Given a much more abundant clone one base away, this may be a read error. The J gene is TRBJ2-4, the V gene TRBV11-2; perhaps TRBD2 as D (6 bases). Germline V gene data show CDR1 as SGHAT and CDR2 as FQNNGV. The CDR3 runs to 12 residues. V shed 5 bases and J shed 6 bases, with 8 bases lying between them. DNA for the CDR3: TGTGCCAGCAGCCCAGCGGGAAACATTCAGTACTTC. Its translation is CASSPAGNIQYF. Full variable domain (missing parts from reference TRBV11-2 and TRBJ2-4): EAGVAQSPRYKIIEKRQSVAFWCNPISGHATLYWYQQILGQGPKLLIQFQNNGVVDDSQLPKDRFSAERLKGVDSTLKIQPAKLEDSAVYLCASSPAGNIQYFGAGTRLSVL.

This clonotype has only a few counts. CDR3 nucleotides: TGTGCCAGCAGTTTAACGCTAGCGGGGGGACAAGAGACCCAGTACTTC. Translating it yields CASSLTLAGGQETQYF. The chain couples TRBV12-3 or TRBV12-4 to TRBJ2-5, with 11 bases that match TRBD2. The V segment lost 2 bases and the J segment 2 bases; nucleotides outside the gene matches: 4. The CDR3 loop spans 16 amino acids.

This clonotype was seen more than once but under ten times. CDR3 bases: TGCGCCAGCAGCCAAGATGCCAATTCCTACGAGCAGTACTTC. This sequence encodes CASSQDANSYEQYF. This chain connects TRBV4-1 to TRBJ2-7; D not certain. Germline V gene lookup returns CDR1 MGHRA and CDR2 YSYEKL. V was trimmed by 0 bases and J by 1 base, leaving 7 bases between them. The CDR3 extends over 14 amino acids.

CDR3 region: CASSLLAPYEQYV. The CDR3, as DNA: TGTGCCAGCAGCTTACTGGCCCCTTACGAGCAGTACGTC. The chain is built from TRBV7-8 and TRBJ2-7; D gene uncertain. The germline gives CDR1 SGHVS, CDR2 FQNEAQ. V shed 2 bases and J shed 4 bases, with 9 bases lying between them. The CDR3 has 13 amino acids.

There are a few counts of this clonotype. The chain uses TRBV19 and TRBJ1-1; D gene uncertain. Germline V lookup: CDR1 LNHDA, CDR2 SQIVND (reference sequence). This CDR3 spans 13 amino acids. Trimming left V 0 bases short and J 4 bases short, with 6 bases between. CDR3 bases: TGTGCCAGTAGTATAGATCCGGGCACTGAAGCTTTCTTT. Amino acids: CASSIDPGTEAFF.

This sequence joins TRBV4-3 and TRBJ2-3; D not certain. The CDR3 covers 17 residues. The V end lost 0 bases, the J end lost 0 bases, and 13 bases lay between the germline ends. Germline V gene lookup returns CDR1 LGHNA and CDR2 YSLEER. This chain's CDR3 is CASSQEGFMRSTDTQYF. The CDR3 region has the DNA TGCGCCAGCAGCCAAGAGGGGTTCATGAGGAGCACAGATACGCAGTATTTT.

Only a few counts were recorded for this clonotype. Here the CDR3 omits its conserved ending phenylalanine or tryptophan, so a read error is the likely source. The V call is TRBV3-1, the J call TRBJ1-2, with TRBD1 as a possible D gene (5 bases). The CDR3 is 12 amino acids. Germline V gene sequence: CDR1 LGHDT, CDR2 YNNKEL (reference sequence). Trimming took off 5 bases at V and 3 bases at J, with 7 bases between the two ends. The CDR3 is CASSGHDYGYTL. The CDR3 DNA sequence: TGTGCCAGCAGCGGACACGACTATGGCTACACCCTC.

J is TRBJ2-1 and V is TRBV7-9, with D perhaps matching TRBD2 (6 bases). With 6 bases removed from V and 5 bases from J, the gap between germline ends came to 17 bases. This CDR3 region has 15 residues. Germline values: CDR1 SEHNR, CDR2 FQNEAQ (reference sequence). CDR3 DNA sequence: TGTGCCAGCAGTCAATTGGAGGGTTGGAACAATGAGCAGTTCTTC. It codes for CASSQLEGWNNEQFF. Full variable domain (remainder filled in from reference TRBV7-9 and TRBJ2-1): DTGVSQNPRHKITKRGQNVTFRCDPISEHNRLYWYRQTLGQGPEFLTYFQNEAQLEKSRLLSDRFSAERPKGSFSTLEIQRTEQGDSAMYLCASSQLEGWNNEQFFGPGTRLTVL.

Only a few counts were recorded for this clonotype. V is TRBV4-3 and J is TRBJ1-5; D unresolved. Trimming pared 5 bases from V and 0 bases from J, leaving 17 bases between. Germline CDR1 LGHNA, CDR2 YSLEER. The CDR3 consists of 17 residues. The CDR3 coding sequence is TGCGCCAGCAGCGCACTACCCGCCACATCTAGCAATCAGCCCCAGCATTTT. This sequence encodes CASSALPATSSNQPQHF.

Of note for this clonotype: One end of the junction does not line up with germline, which may come from a read error. The chain uses TRBV14 and TRBJ2-1; D not certain. The CDR3 has 16 residues. CDR1 and CDR2 (germline): SGHDN, FVKESK. CDR3 in amino acids: CASSQDLLRPYNEQFF. The CDR3 DNA reads TGTGCAAGCAGCCAAGATCTTTTGAGGCCCTACAATGAGCAGTTCTTC.

In its sample, this clonotype was seen many times. The V and J genes are TRBV3-1 and TRBJ1-1; TRBD1 aligns across 7 bases. The V and J ends lost 1 base and 6 bases, in that order; junction bases with no gene match: 8. This CDR3 is built from 15 residues. Germline V lookup: CDR1 LGHDT, CDR2 YNNKEL (reference sequence). The CDR3, as DNA: TGTGCCAGCAGCCAAGTGAGACAGGGTACCCCTGAAGCTTTCTTT. Translated, it gives CASSQVRQGTPEAFF.

This clonotype was counted only a few times. The J gene is TRBJ1-5, the V gene TRBV12-3 or TRBV12-4; 11 positions match TRBD1. V lost 7 bases and J lost 6; bases outside the gene matches: 2. CDR3 size: 13 residues. CDR3 bases: TGTGCCAGCACCGGGACAGGGGGTCAGCCCCAGCATTTT. Translated, it gives CASTGTGGQPQHF.

This clonotype was recorded at least ten times. The rearrangement uses TRBV7-2 and TRBJ2-1; D remains unclear. The V gene's germline CDR1 is SGHTA and CDR2 FQGNSA. The ends were cut back, 1 base at V and 4 bases at J, with 11 bases in the middle. CDR3 length: 15 residues. CDR3 DNA sequence: TGTGCCAGCAGCTTAGAGGCGAACTTATACAATGAGCAGTTCTTC. As protein: CASSLEANLYNEQFF.

The table lists this clonotype with a few counts. This chain connects TRBV15 to TRBJ1-2; TRBD1 might be the D (6 bases). Germline V lookup: CDR1 LNHNV, CDR2 YYDKDF (reference sequence). CDR3 length: 14 residues. V was cut by 1 base and J by 8 bases, with 14 bases left in between. The CDR3 is CATSRVEGGDGYTF. The CDR3 DNA follows: TGTGCCACCAGCAGAGTTGAAGGGGGAGACGGCTACACCTTC.